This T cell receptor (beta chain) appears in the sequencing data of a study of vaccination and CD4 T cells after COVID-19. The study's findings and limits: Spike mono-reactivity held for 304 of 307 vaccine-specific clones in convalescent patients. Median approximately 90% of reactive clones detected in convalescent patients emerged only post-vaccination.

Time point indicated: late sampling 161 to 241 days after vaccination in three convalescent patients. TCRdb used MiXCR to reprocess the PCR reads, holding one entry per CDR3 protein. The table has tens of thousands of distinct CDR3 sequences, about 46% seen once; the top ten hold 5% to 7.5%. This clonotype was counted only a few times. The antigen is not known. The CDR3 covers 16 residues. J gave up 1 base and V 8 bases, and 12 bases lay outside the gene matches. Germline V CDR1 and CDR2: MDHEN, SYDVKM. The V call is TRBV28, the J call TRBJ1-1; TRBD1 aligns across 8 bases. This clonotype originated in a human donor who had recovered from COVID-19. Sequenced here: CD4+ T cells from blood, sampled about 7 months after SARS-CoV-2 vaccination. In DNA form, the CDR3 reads TGTGCCAGCGGGACAGGTAGGACCCTCAGGAACACTGAAGCTTTCTTT. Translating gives CASGTGRTLRNTEAFF. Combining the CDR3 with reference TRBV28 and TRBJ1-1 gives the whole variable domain DVKVTQSSRYLVKRTGEKVFLECVQDMDHENMFWYRQDPGLGLRLIYFSYDVKMKEKGDIPEGYSVSREKKERFSLILESASTNQTSMYLCASGTGRTLRNTEAFFGQGTRLTVV.